What follows describes a single T cell receptor (beta chain). Its specificity is not known. These data come from a study of T cell repertoires in cytomegalovirus infection. At the level of the study: Public TCR beta signatures indicated both CMV infection and matching HLA type. Study results and caveats: The cumulative frequency of public TCR beta families distinguished individuals who carried CMV together with the relevant HLA. HLA-C-restricted CMV clonotypes gave the most frequent clonotype in two of eight donors.

This CDR3 is built from 15 residues. CDR1 is SEHNR, CDR2 FQNEAQ, per germline (reference sequence). Between the trimmed V and J ends, which lost 5 bases and 2 bases, there was a span of 15 bases. MiXCR, run by TCRdb on the reads, gives a single entry per CDR3 protein. The repertoire holds tens of thousands of distinct CDR3 sequences, with roughly 22% as singletons. The sequence was collected from a human donor in good health (CMV status not recorded). Some clones in this sample may be carry-over from other donors' samples. This sequence joins TRBV7-9 and TRBJ2-5; unclear D gene. Sequencing was performed on PBMCs, sequenced either directly or after in vitro stimulation (not recorded which). The CDR3 nucleotides are TGTGCCAGCAGCCCCCGGCTATACGCTCAAGAGACCCAGTACTTC. Amino acid sequence: CASSPRLYAQETQYF. Based on the CDR3 plus reference TRBV7-9 and TRBJ2-5, the full variable domain is DTGVSQNPRHKITKRGQNVTFRCDPISEHNRLYWYRQTLGQGPEFLTYFQNEAQLEKSRLLSDRFSAERPKGSFSTLEIQRTEQGDSAMYLCASSPRLYAQETQYFGPGTRLLVL.